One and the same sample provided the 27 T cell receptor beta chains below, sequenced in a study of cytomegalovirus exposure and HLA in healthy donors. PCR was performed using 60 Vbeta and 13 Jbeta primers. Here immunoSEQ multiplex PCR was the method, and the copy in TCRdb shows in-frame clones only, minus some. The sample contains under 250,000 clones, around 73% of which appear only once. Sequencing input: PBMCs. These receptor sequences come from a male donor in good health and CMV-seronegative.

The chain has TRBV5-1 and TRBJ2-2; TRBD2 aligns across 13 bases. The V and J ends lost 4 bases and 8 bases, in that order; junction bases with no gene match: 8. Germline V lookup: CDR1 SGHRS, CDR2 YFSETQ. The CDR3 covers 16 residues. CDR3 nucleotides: TGCGCCAGCAGCAAAGGACTAGCGGGAGCGTGGGGGGAGCTGTTTTTT. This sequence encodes CASSKGLAGAWGELFF.

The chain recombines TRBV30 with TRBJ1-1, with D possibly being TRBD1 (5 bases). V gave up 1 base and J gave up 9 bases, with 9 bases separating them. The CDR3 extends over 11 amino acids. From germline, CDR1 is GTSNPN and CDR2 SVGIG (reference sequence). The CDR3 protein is CAWSAAGQAFF. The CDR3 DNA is TGTGCCTGGAGTGCTGCAGGGCAAGCTTTCTTT.

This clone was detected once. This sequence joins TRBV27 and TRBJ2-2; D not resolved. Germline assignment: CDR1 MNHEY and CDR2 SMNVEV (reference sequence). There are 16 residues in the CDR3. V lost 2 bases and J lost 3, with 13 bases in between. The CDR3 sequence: CASSLDGVLDTGELFF. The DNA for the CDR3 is TGTGCCAGCAGTTTAGATGGAGTTTTGGACACCGGGGAGCTGTTTTTT.

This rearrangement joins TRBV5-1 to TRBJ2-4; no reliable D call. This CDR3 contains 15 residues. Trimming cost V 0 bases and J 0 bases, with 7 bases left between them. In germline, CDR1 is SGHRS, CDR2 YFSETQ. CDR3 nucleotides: TGCGCCAGCAGCTTGGTTCCGGGAGCCAAAAACATTCAGTACTTC. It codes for CASSLVPGAKNIQYF.

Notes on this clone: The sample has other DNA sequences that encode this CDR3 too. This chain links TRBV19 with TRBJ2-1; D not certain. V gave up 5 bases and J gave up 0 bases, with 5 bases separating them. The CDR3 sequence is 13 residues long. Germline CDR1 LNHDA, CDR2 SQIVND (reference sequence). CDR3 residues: CASSRSSYNEQFF. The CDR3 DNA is TGTGCCAGTAGTCGGTCCTCCTACAATGAGCAGTTCTTC.

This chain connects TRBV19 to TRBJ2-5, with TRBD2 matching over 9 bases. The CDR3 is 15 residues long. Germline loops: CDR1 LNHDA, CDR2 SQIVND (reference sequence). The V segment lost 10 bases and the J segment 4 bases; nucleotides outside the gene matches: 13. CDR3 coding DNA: TGTGCCACTATACTTAGCGGGAGCGGTGGAGAGACCCAGTACTTC. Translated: CATILSGSGGETQYF.

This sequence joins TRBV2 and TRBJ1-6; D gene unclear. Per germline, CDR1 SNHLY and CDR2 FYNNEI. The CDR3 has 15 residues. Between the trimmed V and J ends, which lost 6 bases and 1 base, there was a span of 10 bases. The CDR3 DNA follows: TGTGCCAGCAGGAGGAAAAGGTCCTATAATTCACCCCTCCACTTT. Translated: CASRRKRSYNSPLHF.

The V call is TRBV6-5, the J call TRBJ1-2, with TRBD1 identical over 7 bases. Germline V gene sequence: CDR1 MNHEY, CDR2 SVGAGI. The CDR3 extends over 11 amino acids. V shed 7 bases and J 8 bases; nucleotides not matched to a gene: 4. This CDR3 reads CASTQGGGYTF. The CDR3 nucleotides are TGTGCCAGCACGCAGGGGGGAGGCTACACCTTC.

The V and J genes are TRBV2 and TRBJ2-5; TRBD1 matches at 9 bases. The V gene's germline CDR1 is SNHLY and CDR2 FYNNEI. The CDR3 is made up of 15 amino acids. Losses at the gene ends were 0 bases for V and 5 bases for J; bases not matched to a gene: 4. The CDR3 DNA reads TGTGCCAGCAGTGAAGCGCGGACAGGGGTGGAGACCCAGTACTTC. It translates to CASSEARTGVETQYF.

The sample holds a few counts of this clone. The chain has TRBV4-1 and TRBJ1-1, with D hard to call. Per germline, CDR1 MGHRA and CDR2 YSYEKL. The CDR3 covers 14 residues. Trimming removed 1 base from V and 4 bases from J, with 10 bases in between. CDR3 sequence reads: CASSQGVLSTEAFF. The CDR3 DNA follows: TGCGCCAGCAGCCAAGGTGTCTTGAGCACTGAAGCTTTCTTT.

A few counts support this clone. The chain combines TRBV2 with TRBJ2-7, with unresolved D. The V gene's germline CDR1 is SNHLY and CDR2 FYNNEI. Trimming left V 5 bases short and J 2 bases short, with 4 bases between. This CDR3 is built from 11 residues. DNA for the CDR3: TGTGCCAGCAGTCCAGCCTACGAGCAGTACTTC. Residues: CASSPAYEQYF.

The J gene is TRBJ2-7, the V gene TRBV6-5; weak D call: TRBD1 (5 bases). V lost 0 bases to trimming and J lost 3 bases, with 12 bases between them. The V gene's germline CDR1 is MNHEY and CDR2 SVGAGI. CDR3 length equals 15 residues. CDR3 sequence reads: CASSYSQGSHYEQYF. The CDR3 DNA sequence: TGTGCCAGCAGTTACTCCCAGGGAAGTCACTACGAGCAGTACTTC.

CDR3 in DNA: TGTGCCAGCAGCTTAAAGCGGGAGAGCAATGAGCAGTTCTTC. Amino acid sequence: CASSLKRESNEQFF. The chain is built from TRBV7-2 and TRBJ2-1; TRBD2 agrees at 8 bases. The germline V gene encodes CDR1 SGHTA and CDR2 FQGNSA. V lost 2 bases and J lost 6; bases outside the gene matches: 3. The CDR3 consists of 14 residues.

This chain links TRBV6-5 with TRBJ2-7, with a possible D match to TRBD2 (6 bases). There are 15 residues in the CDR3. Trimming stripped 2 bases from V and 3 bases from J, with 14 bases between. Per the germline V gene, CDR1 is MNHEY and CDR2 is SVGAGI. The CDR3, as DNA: TGTGCCAGCAGTTACGGGATCGGGGGAAACTACGAGCAGTACTTC. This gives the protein CASSYGIGGNYEQYF.

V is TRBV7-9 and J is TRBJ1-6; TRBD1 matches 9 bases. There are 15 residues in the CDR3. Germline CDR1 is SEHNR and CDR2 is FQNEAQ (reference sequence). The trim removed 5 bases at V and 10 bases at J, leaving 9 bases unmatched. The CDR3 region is CASSLRQGVLSPLHF. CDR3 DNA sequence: TGTGCCAGCAGCCTTAGACAGGGGGTATTGTCACCCCTCCACTTT.

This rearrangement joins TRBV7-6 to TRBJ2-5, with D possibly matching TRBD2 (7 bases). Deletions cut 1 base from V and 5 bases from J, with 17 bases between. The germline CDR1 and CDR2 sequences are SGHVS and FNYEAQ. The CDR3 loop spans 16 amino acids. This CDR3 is CASSLEVGGGGETQYF. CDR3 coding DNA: TGTGCCAGCAGCTTAGAAGTGGGCGGGGGCGGGGAGACCCAGTACTTC.

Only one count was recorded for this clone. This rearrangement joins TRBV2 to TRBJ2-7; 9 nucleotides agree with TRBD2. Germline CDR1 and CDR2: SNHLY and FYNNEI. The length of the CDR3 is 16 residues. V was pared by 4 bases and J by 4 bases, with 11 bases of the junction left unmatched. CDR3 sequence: CASSGKSRLAEYEQYF. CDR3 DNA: TGTGCCAGCAGTGGGAAATCGAGACTAGCGGAGTACGAGCAGTACTTC.

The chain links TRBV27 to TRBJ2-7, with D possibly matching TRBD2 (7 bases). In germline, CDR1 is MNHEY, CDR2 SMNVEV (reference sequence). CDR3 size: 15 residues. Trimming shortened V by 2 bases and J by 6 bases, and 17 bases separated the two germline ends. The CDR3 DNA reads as TGTGCCAGCAGTTTAGACAGGCGGGAGTCTGGCGAGCAGTACTTC. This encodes CASSLDRRESGEQYF.

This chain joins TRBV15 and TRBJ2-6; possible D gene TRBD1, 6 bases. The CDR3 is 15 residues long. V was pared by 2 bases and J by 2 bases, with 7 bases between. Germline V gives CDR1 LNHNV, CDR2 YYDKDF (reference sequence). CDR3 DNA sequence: TGTGCCACCAGCAGATCAGGGGCTGGGGCCAACGTCCTGACTTTC. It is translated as CATSRSGAGANVLTF.

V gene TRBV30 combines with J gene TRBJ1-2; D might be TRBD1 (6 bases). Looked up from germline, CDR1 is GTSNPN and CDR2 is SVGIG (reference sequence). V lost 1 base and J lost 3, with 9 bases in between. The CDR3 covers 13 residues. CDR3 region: CAWSEQGYYGYTF. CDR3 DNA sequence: TGTGCCTGGAGTGAACAGGGTTACTATGGCTACACCTTC.

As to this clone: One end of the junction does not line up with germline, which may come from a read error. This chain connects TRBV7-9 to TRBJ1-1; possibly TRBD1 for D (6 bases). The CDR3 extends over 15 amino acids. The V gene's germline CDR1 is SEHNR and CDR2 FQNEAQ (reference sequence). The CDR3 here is CSSSPSRGEGTEAFF. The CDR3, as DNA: TGTTCCAGCAGCCCCTCCAGGGGTGAGGGCACTGAAGCTTTCTTT.

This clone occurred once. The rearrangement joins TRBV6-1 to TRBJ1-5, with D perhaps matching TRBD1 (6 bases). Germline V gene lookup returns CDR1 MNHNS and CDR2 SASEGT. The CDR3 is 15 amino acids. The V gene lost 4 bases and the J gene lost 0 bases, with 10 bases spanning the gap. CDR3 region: CASSGGHISNQPQHF. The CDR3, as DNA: TGTGCCAGCAGTGGGGGACATATTAGCAATCAGCCCCAGCATTTT.

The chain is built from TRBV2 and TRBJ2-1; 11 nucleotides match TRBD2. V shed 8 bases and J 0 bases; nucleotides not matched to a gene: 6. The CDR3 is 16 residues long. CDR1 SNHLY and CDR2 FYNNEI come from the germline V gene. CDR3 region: CASVGLAGPSYNEQFF. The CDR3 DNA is TGTGCCAGCGTTGGACTAGCGGGTCCCTCCTACAATGAGCAGTTCTTC.

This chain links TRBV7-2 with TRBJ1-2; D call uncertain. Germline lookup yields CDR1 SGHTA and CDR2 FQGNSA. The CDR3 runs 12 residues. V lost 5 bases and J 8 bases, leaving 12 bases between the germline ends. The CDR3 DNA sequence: TGTGCCAGCAGCCTAACAGCCGGCGGCTACACCTTC. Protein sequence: CASSLTAGGYTF.

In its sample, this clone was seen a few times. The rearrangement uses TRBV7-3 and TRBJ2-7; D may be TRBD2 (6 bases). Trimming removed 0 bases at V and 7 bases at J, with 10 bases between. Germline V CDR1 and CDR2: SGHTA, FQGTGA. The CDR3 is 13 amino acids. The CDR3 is CASSLTSRGEQYF. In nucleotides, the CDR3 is TGTGCCAGCAGCTTAACGAGCCGGGGGGAGCAGTACTTC.

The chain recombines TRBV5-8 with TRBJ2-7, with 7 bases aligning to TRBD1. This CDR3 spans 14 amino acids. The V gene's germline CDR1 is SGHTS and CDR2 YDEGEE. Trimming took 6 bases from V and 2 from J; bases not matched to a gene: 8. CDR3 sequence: CASTKLQGAYEQYF. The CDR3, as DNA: TGTGCCAGCACCAAGCTGCAGGGGGCCTACGAGCAGTACTTC.

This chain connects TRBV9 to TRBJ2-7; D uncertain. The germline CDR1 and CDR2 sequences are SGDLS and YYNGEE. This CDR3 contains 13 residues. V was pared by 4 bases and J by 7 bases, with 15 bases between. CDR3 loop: CASSSVVTGEQYF. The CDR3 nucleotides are TGTGCCAGCAGCAGCGTGGTCACTGGGGAGCAGTACTTC.